This T cell receptor beta chain emerged from a study of cytomegalovirus exposure and HLA in healthy donors. While the first cohort had around 700 subjects, the donors belonged to the separate validation cohort of over a hundred subjects. This clone was picked up one time. Its target is unknown. Findings of the study overall: Diagnosis of cytomegalovirus status made by the classifier reportedly showed high specificity and sensitivity. The study recorded 164 TCR beta chains that were cytomegalovirus-associated.

TCRdb's copy holds only in-frame clones and misses some; the assay was immunoSEQ multiplex PCR. This sample has approximately 140,000 clones; about nine tenths occur once, and the top ten carry 2.5% to 3.5%. The CDR3 has 13 residues. CDR1 is MNHNY, CDR2 SVGAGI, per germline (reference sequence). V shed 6 bases, J shed 10 bases, and the junction held 5 bases outside the gene matches. This receptor was taken from a man aged 18-30 years in good health and CMV-seronegative. The sequenced material came from PBMCs. The J gene is TRBJ1-6, the V gene TRBV6-6; 8 bases fit TRBD1. As DNA, the CDR3 is TGTGCCAGCAGCGGACAGGGAGGATCACCCCTCCACTTT. It encodes CASSGQGGSPLHF.